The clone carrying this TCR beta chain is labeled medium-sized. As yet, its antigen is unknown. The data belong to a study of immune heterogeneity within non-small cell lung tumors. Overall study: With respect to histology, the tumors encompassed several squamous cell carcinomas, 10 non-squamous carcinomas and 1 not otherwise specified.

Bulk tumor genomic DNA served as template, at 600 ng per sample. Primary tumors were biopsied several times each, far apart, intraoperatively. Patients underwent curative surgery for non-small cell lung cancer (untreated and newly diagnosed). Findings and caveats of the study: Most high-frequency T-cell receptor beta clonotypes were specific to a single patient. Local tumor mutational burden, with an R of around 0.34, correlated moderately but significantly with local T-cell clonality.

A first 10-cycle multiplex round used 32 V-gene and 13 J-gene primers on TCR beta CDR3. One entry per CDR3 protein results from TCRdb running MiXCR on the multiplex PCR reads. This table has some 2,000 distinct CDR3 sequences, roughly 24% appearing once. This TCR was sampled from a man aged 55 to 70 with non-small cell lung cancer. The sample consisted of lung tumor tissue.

The CDR3 is CAWTDRNYGYTF. The CDR3 DNA reads as TGTGCCTGGACTGACAGAAACTATGGCTACACCTTC. The chain employs TRBV30 and TRBJ1-2; D might be TRBD1 (5 bases). CDR3 size: 12 residues. From germline, CDR1 is GTSNPN and CDR2 SVGIG (reference sequence). The V end was cut by 4 bases, the J end by 2 bases, with 8 bases between.